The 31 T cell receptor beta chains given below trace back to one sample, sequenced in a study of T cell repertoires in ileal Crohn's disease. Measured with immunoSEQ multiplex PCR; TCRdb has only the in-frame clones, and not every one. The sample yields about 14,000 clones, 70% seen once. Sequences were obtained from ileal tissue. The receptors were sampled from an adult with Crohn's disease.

CDR3 bases: TGTGCCTGGAGTGTAAACCCCGGGATTCCAGAGACCCAGTACTTC. Protein sequence: CAWSVNPGIPETQYF. V gene TRBV30 combines with J gene TRBJ2-5, with D possibly TRBD2 on 5 matching bases. Germline assignment: CDR1 GTSNPN and CDR2 SVGIG (reference sequence). V lost 0 bases to trimming and J lost 4 bases, with 15 bases between them. The CDR3 spans 15 residues.

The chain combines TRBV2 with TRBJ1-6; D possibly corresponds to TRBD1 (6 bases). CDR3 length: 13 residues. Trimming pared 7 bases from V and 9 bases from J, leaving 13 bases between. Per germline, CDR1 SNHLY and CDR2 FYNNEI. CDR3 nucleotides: TGTGCCAGCACGGACAGACCAATTTCACCCCTCCACTTT. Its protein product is CASTDRPISPLHF.

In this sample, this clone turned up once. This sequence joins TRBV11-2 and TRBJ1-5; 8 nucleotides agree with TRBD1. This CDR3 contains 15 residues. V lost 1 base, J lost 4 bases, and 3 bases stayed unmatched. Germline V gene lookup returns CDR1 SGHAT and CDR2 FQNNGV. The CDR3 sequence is CASSLGTGLNQPQHF. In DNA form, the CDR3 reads TGTGCCAGCAGCTTAGGGACAGGGCTGAATCAGCCCCAGCATTTT.

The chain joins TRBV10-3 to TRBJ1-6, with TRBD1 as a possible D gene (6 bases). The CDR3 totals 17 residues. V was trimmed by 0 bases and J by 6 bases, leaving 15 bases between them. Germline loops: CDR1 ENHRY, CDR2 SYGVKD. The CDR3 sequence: CAISESGAANLNSPLHF. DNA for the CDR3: TGTGCCATCAGTGAGTCGGGGGCAGCCAATCTTAATTCACCCCTCCACTTT.

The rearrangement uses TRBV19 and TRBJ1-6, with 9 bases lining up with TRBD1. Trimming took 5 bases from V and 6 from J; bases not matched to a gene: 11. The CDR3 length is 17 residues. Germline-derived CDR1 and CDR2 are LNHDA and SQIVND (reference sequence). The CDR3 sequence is CASSATPQGAINSPLHF. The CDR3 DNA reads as TGTGCCAGTAGTGCGACTCCACAGGGGGCAATTAATTCACCCCTCCACTTT.

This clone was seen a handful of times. The CDR3 protein is CASSPPGVEQFF. CDR3 bases: TGTGCCAGCTCACCACCGGGGGTAGAGCAGTTCTTC. This chain joins TRBV18 and TRBJ2-1, with D possibly called TRBD1 or TRBD2 (5 bases each). Per germline, CDR1 KGHSH and CDR2 LQKENI. V lost 0 bases, J lost 10 bases, and 7 bases lay in between. The CDR3 runs to 12 residues.

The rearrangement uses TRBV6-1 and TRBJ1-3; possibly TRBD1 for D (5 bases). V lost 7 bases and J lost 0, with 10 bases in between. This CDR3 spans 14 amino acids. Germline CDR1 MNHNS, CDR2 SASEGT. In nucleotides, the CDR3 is TGTGCCAGCACCAAAGGGGACTCTGGAAACACCATATATTTT. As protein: CASTKGDSGNTIYF.

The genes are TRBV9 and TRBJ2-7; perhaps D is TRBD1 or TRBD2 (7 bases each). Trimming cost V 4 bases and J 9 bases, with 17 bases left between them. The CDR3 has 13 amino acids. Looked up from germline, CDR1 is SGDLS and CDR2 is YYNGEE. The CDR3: CASSPTSQGVQYF. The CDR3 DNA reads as TGTGCCAGCAGCCCGACTAGCCAGGGGGTGCAGTACTTC. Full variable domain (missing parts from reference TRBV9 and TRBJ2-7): DSGVTQTPKHLITATGQRVTLRCSPRSGDLSVYWYQQSLDQGLQFLIQYYNGEERAKGNILERFSAQQFPDLHSELNLSSLELGDSALYFCASSPTSQGVQYFGPGTRLTVT.

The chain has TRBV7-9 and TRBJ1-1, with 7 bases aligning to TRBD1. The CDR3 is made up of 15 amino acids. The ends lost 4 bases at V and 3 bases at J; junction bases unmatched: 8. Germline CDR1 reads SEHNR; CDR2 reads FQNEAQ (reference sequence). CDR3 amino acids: CASSSPDRADTEAFF. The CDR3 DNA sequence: TGTGCCAGCAGCTCCCCCGACAGGGCGGACACTGAAGCTTTCTTT.

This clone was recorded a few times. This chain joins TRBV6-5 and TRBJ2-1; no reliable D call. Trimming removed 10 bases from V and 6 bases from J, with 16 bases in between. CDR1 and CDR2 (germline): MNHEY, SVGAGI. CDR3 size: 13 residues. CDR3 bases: TGTGCCACCTCCAGGCCAAATCGCAATGAGCAGTTCTTC. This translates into CATSRPNRNEQFF.

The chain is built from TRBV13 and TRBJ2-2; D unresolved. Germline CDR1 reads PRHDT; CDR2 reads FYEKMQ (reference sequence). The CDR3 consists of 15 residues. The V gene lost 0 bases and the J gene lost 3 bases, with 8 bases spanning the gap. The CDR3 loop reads CASSLGGWDTGELFF. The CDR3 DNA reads TGTGCCAGCAGCTTAGGGGGCTGGGACACCGGGGAGCTGTTTTTT. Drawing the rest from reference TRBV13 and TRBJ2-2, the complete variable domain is AAGVIQSPRHLIKEKRETATLKCYPIPRHDTVYWYQQGPGQDPQFLISFYEKMQSDKGSIPDRFSAQQFSDYHSELNMSSLELGDSALYFCASSLGGWDTGELFFGEGSRLTVL.

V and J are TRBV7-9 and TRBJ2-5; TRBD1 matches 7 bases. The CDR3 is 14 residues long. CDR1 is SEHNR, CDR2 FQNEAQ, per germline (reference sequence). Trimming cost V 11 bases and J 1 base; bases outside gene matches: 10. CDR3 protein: CAGNHRGTQETQYF. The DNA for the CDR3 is TGTGCCGGAAACCACAGGGGTACCCAAGAGACCCAGTACTTC.

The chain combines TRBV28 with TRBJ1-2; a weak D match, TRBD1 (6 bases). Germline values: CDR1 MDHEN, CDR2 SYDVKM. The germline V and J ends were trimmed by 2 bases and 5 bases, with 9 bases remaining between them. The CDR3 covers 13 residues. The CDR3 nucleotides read TGTGCCAGCAGTTTACGGGGGCCTTATGGCTACACCTTC. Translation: CASSLRGPYGYTF.

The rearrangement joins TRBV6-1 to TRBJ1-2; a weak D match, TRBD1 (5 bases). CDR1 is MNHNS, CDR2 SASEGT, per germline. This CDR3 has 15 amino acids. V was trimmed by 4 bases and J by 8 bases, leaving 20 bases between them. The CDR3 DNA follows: TGTGCCAGCAGTGGACGACTGGGGGGGGTGAGGGGCTACACCTTC. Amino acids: CASSGRLGGVRGYTF.

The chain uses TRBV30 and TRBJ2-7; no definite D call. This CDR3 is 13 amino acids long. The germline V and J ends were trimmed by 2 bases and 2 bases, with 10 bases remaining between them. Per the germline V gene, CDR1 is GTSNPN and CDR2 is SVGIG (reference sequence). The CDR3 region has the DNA TGTGCCTGGAGTAATGTGGGGACCTACGAGCAGTACTTC. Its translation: CAWSNVGTYEQYF.

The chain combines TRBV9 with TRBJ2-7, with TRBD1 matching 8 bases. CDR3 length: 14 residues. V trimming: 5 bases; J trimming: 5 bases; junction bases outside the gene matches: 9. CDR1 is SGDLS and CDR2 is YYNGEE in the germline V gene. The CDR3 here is CASSPGGQVNEQYF. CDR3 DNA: TGTGCCAGCAGTCCTGGGGGACAGGTGAACGAGCAGTACTTC.

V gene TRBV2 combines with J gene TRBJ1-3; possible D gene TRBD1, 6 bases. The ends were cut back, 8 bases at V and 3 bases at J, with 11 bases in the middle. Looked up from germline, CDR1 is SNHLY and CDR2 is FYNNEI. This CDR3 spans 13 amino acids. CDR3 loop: CASSQGNGNTIYF. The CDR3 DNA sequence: TGTGCCAGCTCTCAGGGGAATGGAAACACCATATATTTT.

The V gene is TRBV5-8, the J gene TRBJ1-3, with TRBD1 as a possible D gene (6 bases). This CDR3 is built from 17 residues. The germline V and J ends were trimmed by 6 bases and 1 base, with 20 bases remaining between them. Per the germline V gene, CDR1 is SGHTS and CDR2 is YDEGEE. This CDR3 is CASTPLFQGISGNTIYF. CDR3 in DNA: TGTGCCAGCACCCCGTTATTCCAGGGGATATCTGGAAACACCATATATTTT. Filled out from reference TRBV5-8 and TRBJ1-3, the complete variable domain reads EAGVTQSPTHLIKTRGQQATLRCSPISGHTSVYWYQQALGLGLQFLLWYDEGEERNRGNFPPRFSGRQFPNYSSELNVNALELEDSALYLCASTPLFQGISGNTIYFGEGSWLTVV.

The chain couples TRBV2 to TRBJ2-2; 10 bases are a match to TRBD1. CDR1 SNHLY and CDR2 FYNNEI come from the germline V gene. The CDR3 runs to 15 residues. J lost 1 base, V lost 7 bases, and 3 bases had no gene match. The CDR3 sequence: CASIRDRGNTGELFF. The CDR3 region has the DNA TGTGCCAGCATCCGGGACAGGGGGAACACCGGGGAGCTGTTTTTT. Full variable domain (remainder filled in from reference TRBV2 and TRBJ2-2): EPEVTQTPSHQVTQMGQEVILRCVPISNHLYFYWYRQILGQKVEFLVSFYNNEISEKSEIFDDQFSVERPDGSNFTLKIRSTKLEDSAMYFCASIRDRGNTGELFFGEGSRLTVL.

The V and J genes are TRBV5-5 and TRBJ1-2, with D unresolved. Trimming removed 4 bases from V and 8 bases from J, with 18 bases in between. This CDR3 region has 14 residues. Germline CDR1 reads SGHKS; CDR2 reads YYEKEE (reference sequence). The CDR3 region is CASSIDSPYGGYTF. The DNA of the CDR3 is TGTGCCAGCAGCATCGACTCACCCTATGGAGGCTACACCTTC.

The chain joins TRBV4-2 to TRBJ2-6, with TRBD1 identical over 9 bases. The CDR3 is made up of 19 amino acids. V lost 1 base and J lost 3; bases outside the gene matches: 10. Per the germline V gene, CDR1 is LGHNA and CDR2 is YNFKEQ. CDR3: CASSQVGQQGAIGANVLTF. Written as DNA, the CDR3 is TGTGCCAGCAGCCAAGTCGGTCAACAGGGGGCAATTGGGGCCAACGTCCTGACTTTC.

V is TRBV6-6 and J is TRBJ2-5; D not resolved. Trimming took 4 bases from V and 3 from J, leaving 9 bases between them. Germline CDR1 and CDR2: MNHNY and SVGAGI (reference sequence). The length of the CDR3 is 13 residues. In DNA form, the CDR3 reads TGTGCCAGCAGTTGGCGCTTTGAAGAGACCCAGTACTTC. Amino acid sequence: CASSWRFEETQYF.

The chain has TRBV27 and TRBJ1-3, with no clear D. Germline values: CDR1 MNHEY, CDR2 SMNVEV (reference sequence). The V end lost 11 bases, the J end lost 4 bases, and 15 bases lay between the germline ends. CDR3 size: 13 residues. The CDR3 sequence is CASGKHDGNTIYF. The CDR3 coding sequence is TGTGCCTCCGGCAAACATGACGGAAACACCATATATTTT.

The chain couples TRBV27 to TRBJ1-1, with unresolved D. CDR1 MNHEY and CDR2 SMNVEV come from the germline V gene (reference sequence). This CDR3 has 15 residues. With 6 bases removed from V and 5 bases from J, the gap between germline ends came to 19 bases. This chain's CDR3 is CASRVHALSPTEAFF. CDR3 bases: TGTGCCAGCAGAGTCCACGCGCTAAGCCCGACTGAAGCTTTCTTT.

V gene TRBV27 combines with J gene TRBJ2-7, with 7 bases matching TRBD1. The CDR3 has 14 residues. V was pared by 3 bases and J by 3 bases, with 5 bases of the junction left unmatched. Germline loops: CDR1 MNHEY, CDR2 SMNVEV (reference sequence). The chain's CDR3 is CASSFLTGSYEQYF. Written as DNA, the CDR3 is TGTGCCAGCAGTTTTTTGACAGGGAGCTACGAGCAGTACTTC.

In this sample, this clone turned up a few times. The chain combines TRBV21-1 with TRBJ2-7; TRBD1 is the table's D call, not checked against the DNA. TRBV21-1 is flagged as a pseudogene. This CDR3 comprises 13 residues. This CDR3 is CASSSRTRYEQYF. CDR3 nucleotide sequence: TGTGCCAGCAGCTCCCGGACACGCTACGAGCAGTACTTC.

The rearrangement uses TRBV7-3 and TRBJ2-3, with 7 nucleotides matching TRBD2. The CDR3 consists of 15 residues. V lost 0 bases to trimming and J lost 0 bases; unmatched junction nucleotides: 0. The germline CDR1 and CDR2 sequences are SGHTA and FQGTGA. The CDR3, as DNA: TGTGCCAGCAGCTTAACGGGGGGGAGCACAGATACGCAGTATTTT. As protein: CASSLTGGSTDTQYF. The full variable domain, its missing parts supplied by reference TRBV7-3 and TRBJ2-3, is GAGVSQTPSNKVTEKGKYVELRCDPISGHTALYWYRQSLGQGPEFLIYFQGTGAADDSGLPNDRFFAVRPEGSVSTLKIQRTERGDSAVYLCASSLTGGSTDTQYFGPGTRLTVL.

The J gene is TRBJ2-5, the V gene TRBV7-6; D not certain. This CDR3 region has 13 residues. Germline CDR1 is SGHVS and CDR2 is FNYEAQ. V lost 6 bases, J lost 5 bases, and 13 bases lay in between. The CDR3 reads CASRESVSETQYF. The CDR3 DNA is TGTGCCAGCAGAGAGTCCGTTTCGGAGACCCAGTACTTC. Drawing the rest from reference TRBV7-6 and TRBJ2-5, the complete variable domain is GAGVSQSPRYKVTKRGQDVALRCDPISGHVSLYWYRQALGQGPEFLTYFNYEAQQDKSGLPNDRFSAERPEGSISTLTIQRTEQRDSAMYRCASRESVSETQYFGPGTRLLVL.

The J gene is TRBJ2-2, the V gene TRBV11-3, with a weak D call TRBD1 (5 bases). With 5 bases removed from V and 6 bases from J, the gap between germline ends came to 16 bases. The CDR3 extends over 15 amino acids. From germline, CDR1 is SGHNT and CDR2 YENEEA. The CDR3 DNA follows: TGTGCCAGCAGCAACGTGGGGCAAGGGGCCGGGGAGCTGTTTTTT. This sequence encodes CASSNVGQGAGELFF.

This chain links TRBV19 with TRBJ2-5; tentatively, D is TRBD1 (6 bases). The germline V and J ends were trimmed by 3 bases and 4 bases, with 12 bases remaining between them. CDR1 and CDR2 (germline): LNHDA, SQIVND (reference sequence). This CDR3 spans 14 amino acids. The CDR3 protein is CASSINRARETQYF. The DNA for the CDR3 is TGTGCCAGTAGTATTAACAGGGCCAGAGAGACCCAGTACTTC.

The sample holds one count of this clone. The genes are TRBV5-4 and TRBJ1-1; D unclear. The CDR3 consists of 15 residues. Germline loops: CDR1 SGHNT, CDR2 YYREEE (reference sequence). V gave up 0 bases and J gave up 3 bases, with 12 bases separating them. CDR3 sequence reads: CASSLVTYPDTEAFF. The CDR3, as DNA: TGTGCCAGCAGCTTGGTTACCTACCCAGACACTGAAGCTTTCTTT.